Sequencing of this T cell receptor (beta chain) was carried out in a study of cytomegalovirus exposure and HLA in healthy donors. Study-wide points: Most TCR sequences were rare, but some public TCRs occurred in many donors. Diagnosis of cytomegalovirus status made by the classifier reportedly showed high specificity and sensitivity. The study flagged roughly 160 TCR beta chains as cytomegalovirus-associated.

Unmatched junction bases numbered 9, after V lost 3 bases and J lost 4 bases. From germline, CDR1 is SGHNT and CDR2 YYREEE (reference sequence). The CDR3 contains 18 residues. Profiled with immunoSEQ multiplex PCR; TCRdb holds only in-frame clones, not every one. Of 150,000 to 200,000 clones detected, more than 75% appear once; the ten largest clones hold more than 6.5%. The roughly 120-subject validation cohort, separate from the approximately 670-subject first cohort, included the donors. Of note for this clone: Its antigen is not identified.

The sequence was collected from a man in his late teens or twenties in good health and CMV-seropositive. Sequencing input: PBMCs. The chain links TRBV5-4 to TRBJ2-6; the match to TRBD1 covers 11 bases. In DNA, the CDR3 is TGTGCCAGCAGCTCCCCGGGACAGGGGGTTTCAGGGGCCAACGTCCTGACTTTC. Amino acid sequence: CASSSPGQGVSGANVLTF.